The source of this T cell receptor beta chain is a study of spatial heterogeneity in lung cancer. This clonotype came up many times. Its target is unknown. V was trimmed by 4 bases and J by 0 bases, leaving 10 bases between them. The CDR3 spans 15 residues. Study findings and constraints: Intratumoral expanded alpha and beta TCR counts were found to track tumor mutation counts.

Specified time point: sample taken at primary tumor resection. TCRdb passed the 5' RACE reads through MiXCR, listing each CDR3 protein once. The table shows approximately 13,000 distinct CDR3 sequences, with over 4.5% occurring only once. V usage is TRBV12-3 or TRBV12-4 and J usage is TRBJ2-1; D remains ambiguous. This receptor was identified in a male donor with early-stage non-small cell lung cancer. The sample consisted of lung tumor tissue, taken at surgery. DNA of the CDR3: TGTGCCAGCAGTTCGGACCCGACCTCCTACAATGAGCAGTTCTTC. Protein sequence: CASSSDPTSYNEQFF.